This TCR beta chain stems from a study of T cell responses to AZD1222 COVID-19 vaccine. Germline V gene lookup returns CDR1 MNHEY and CDR2 SMNVEV (reference sequence). V trimming: 3 bases; J trimming: 8 bases; junction bases outside the gene matches: 15. The CDR3 spans 17 residues. Sequenced by immunoSEQ multiplex PCR; TCRdb stores in-frame clones only, minus some. Of more than 90,000 clones listed, 70% to 90% were seen once; the top ten hold around 4%. The sample here was peripheral blood, taken 28 days after the second AZD1222 dose. The rearrangement links TRBV27 to TRBJ2-1, with 8 bases identical to TRBD2. This receptor was identified in an adult who received the AZD1222 COVID-19 vaccine. CDR3 amino acids: CASSFEPAGRGVHEQFF. Here the CDR3 DNA reads TGTGCCAGCAGTTTCGAACCGGCGGGGCGGGGGGTTCATGAGCAGTTCTTC.